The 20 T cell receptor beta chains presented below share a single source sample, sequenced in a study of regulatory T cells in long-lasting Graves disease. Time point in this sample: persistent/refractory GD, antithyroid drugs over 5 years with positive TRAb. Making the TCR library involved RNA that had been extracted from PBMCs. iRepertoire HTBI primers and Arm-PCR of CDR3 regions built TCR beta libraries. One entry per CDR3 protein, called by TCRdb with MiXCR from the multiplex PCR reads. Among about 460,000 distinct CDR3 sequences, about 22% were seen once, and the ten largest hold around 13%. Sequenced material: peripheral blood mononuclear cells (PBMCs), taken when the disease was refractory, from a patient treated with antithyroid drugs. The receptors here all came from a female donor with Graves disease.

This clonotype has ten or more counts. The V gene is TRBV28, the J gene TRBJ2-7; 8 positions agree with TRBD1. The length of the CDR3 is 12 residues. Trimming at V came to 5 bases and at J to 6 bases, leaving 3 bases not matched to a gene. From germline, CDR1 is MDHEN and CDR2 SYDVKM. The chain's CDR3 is CASSPGQGEQYF. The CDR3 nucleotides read TGTGCCAGCAGTCCCGGACAGGGCGAGCAGTACTTC.

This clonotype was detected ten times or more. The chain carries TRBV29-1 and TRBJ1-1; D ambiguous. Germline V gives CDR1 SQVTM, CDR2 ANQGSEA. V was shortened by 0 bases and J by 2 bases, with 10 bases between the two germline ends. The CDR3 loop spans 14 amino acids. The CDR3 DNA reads TGCAGCGTTGAAGAGGGCACCGCTAACACTGAAGCTTTCTTT. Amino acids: CSVEEGTANTEAFF.

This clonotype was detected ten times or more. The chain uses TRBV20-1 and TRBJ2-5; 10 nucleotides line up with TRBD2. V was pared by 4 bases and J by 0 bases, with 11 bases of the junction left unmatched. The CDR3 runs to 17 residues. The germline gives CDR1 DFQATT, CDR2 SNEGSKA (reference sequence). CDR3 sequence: CSANEAGGSSYQETQYF. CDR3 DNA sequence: TGCAGTGCTAACGAAGCGGGGGGGTCCTCATACCAAGAGACCCAGTACTTC.

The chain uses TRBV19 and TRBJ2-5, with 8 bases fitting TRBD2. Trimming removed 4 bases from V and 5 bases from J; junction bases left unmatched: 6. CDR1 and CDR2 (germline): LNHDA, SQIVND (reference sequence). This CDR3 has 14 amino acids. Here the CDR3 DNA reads TGTGCCAGTAGTACCCAGACTAGCGCCGAGACCCAGTACTTC. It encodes CASSTQTSAETQYF.

CDR3 in amino acids: CSARDEGTDTQYF. The CDR3 DNA follows: TGCAGTGCTAGAGACGAGGGCACAGATACGCAGTATTTT. The V call is TRBV20-1, the J call TRBJ2-3, with no clear D. Germline V gene data show CDR1 as DFQATT and CDR2 as SNEGSKA (reference sequence). Trimming shortened V by 0 bases and J by 1 base, and 5 bases separated the two germline ends. The CDR3 length is 13 residues.

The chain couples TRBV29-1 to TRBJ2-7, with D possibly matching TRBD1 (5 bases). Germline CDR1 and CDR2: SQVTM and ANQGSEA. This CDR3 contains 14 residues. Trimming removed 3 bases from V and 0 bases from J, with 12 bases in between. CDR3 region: CSVEITGNSYEQYF. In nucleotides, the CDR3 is TGCAGCGTTGAGATAACAGGCAACTCCTACGAGCAGTACTTC.

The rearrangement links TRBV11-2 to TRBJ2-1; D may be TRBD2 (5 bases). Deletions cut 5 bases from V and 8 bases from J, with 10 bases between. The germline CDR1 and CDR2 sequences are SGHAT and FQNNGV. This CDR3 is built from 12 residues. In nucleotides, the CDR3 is TGTGCCAGCAGCGGGAGAATCGATGAGCAGTTCTTC. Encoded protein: CASSGRIDEQFF.

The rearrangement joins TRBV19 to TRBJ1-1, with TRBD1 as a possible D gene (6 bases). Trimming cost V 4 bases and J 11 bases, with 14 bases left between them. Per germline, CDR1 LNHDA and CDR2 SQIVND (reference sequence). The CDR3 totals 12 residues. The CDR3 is CASSTLDRGAFF. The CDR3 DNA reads TGTGCCAGTAGTACGCTCGATAGGGGGGCTTTCTTT. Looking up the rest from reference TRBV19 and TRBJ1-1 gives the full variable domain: DGGITQSPKYLFRKEGQNVTLSCEQNLNHDAMYWYRQDPGQGLRLIYYSQIVNDFQKGDIAEGYSVSREKKESFPLTVTSAQKNPTAFYLCASSTLDRGAFFGQGTRLTVV.

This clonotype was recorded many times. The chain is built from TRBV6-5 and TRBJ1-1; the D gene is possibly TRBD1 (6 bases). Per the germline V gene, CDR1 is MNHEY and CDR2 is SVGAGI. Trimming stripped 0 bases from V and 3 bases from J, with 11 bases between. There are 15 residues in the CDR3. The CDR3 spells CASSYSAQGYTEAFF. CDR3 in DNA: TGTGCCAGCAGTTACTCAGCCCAGGGGTACACTGAAGCTTTCTTT.

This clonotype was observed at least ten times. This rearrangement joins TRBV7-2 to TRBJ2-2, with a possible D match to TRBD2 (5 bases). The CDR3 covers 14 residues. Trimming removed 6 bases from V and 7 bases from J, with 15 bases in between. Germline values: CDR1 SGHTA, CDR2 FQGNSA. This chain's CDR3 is CASRLALGGGELFF. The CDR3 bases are TGTGCCAGCAGGCTAGCCCTCGGTGGCGGGGAGCTGTTTTTT.

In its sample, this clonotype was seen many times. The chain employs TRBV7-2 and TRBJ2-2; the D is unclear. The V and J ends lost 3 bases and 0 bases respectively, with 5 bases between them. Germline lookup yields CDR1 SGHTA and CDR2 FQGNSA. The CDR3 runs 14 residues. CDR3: CASSFGANTGELFF. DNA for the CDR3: TGTGCCAGCAGCTTCGGCGCGAACACCGGGGAGCTGTTTTTT. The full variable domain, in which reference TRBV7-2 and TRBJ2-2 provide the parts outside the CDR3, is GAGVSQSPSNKVTEKGKDVELRCDPISGHTALYWYRQSLGQGLEFLIYFQGNSAPDKSGLPSDRFSAERTGGSVSTLTIQRTQQEDSAVYLCASSFGANTGELFFGEGSRLTVL.

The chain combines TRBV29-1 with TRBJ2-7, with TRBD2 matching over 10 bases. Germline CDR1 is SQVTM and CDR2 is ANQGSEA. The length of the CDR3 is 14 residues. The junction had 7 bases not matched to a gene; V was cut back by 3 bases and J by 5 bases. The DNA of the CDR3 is TGCAGCGTTGACGGGAGCGGGGGGGCTGACGAGCAGTACTTC. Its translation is CSVDGSGGADEQYF.

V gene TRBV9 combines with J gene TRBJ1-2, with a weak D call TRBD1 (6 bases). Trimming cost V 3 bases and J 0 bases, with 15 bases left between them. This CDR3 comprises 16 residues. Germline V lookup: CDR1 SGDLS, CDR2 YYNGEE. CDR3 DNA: TGTGCCAGCAGCGACCGCCGGACAGACTCTAACTATGGCTACACCTTC. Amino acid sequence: CASSDRRTDSNYGYTF.

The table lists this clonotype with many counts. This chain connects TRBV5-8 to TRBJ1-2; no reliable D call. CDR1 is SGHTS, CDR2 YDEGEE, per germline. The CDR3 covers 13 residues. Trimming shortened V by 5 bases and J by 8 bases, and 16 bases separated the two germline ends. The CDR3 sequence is CASSRSRGRGYTF. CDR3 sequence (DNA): TGTGCCAGCAGTCGGTCCCGAGGGCGAGGCTACACCTTC.

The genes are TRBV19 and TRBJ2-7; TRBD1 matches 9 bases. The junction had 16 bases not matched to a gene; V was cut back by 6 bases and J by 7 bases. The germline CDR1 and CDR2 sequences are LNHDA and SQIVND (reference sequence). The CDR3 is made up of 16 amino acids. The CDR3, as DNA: TGTGCCAGTAGCCGCAACGTTGGGACAGGGTATCGGGAGCAGTACTTC. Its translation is CASSRNVGTGYREQYF.

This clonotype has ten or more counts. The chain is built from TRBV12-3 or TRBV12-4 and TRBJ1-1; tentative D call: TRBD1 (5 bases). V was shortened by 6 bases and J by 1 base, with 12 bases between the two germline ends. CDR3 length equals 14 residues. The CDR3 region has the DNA TGTGCCAGCAGACCCGGGACGGAGAACACTGAAGCTTTCTTT. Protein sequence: CASRPGTENTEAFF.

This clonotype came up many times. The CDR3 bases are TGTGCCAGCAGCTCAACGACTAGCGGGAGATTGGGGGAGACCCAGTACTTC. It translates to CASSSTTSGRLGETQYF. The V call is TRBV7-8, the J call TRBJ2-5; 12 bases map to TRBD2. CDR1 is SGHVS and CDR2 is FQNEAQ in the germline V gene. Germline trimming cut 4 bases from V and 5 bases from J; bases unmatched to any gene: 11. CDR3 size: 17 residues.

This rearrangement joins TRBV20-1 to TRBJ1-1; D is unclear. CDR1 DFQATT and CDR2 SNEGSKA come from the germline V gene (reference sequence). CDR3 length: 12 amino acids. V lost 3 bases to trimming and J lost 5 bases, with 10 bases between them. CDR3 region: CSARWRITEAFF. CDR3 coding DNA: TGCAGTGCTAGGTGGAGGATAACTGAAGCTTTCTTT.

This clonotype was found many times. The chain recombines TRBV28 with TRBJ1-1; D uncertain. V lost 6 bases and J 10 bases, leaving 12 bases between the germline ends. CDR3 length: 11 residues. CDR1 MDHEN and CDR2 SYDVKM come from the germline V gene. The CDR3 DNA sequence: TGTGCCAGCAGCCCCGGGTCGGGAGCTTTCTTT. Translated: CASSPGSGAFF.

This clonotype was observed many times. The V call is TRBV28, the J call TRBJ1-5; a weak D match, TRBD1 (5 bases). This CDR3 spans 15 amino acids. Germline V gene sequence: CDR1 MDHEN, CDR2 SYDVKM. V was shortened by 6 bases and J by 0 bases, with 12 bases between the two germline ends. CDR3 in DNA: TGTGCCAGCAGCCCCTTGGGGGATAGCAATCAGCCCCAGCATTTT. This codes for CASSPLGDSNQPQHF.